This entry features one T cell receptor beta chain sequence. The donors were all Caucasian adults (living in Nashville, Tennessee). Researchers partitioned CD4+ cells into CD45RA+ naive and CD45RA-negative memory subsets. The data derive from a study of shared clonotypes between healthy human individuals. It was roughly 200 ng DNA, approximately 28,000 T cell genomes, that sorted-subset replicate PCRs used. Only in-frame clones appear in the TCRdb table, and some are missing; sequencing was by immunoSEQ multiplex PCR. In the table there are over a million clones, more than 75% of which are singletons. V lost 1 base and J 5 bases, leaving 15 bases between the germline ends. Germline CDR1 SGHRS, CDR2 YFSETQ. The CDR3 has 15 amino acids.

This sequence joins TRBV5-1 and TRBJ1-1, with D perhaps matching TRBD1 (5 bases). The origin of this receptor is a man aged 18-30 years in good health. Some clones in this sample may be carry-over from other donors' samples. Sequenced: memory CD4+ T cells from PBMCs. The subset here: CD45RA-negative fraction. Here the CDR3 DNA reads TGCGCCAGCAGCTTGAATCAGGGATCGGGGACTGAAGCTTTCTTT. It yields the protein CASSLNQGSGTEAFF.